Below are 3 T cell receptor beta chains sequenced from a single sample in a study of CD4+ T cells in melanoma. The assay was immunoSEQ multiplex PCR, and TCRdb's table has in-frame clones only and misses some. This sample yields about 140,000 clones, of which 80% to 95% are seen a single time; 1.5% to 1.7% belongs to the top ten. The receptors originated from a human donor with melanoma.

The V gene is TRBV29-1, the J gene TRBJ1-2; a weak D match, TRBD1 (6 bases). Trimming took 7 bases from V and 8 from J, leaving 29 bases between them. CDR1 SQVTM and CDR2 ANQGSEA come from the germline V gene. This CDR3 spans 16 amino acids. The CDR3 DNA sequence: TGCAGCGCTCTCCGGAGCGTCGAACAGGGAGGGAAGGGCTACACCTTC. This translates into CSALRSVEQGGKGYTF.

The chain recombines TRBV2 with TRBJ2-3, with D perhaps matching TRBD2 (7 bases). V was cut by 8 bases and J by 2 bases, with 17 bases left in between. From germline, CDR1 is SNHLY and CDR2 FYNNEI. The CDR3 is made up of 15 amino acids. CDR3 region: CASSQQGLNTDTQYF. The CDR3 region has the DNA TGTGCCAGCTCCCAACAGGGACTAAACACAGATACGCAGTATTTT.

J is TRBJ2-7 and V is TRBV6-6; 11 bases are a match to TRBD1. The V and J ends lost 5 bases and 7 bases, in that order; junction bases with no gene match: 7. There are 14 residues in the CDR3. Germline V gene data show CDR1 as MNHNY and CDR2 as SVGAGI (reference sequence). The CDR3 here is CASSGGTGGLEQYF. In nucleotides, the CDR3 is TGTGCCAGCAGTGGGGGGACAGGGGGGTTGGAGCAGTACTTC.